This T cell receptor beta chain derives from a study of shared clonotypes between healthy human individuals (dated by TCRdb to the early 2020s). Study-level background: Two women and three men aged 18 to 49 years were included in the cohort. For each donor, CD4 naive and CD4 memory were each run on three plates, CD8 naive on two plates, and CD8 memory on one plate. Per donor, leukapheresis produced somewhere between about 0.9 and 10 billion PBMCs. The study deeply sequenced blood TCR repertoires of five healthy adults to estimate repertoire size and the extent of clonotype sharing between individuals. To increase sequencing depth and limit assay-specific biases, different laboratories used diverse techniques to prepare libraries and sequence TCR repertoires.

Notes on this clone: This clone's antigen is unknown. No quality values exist for individual bases; no much larger clone is one base distant.

Including cysteine and phenylalanine, the CDR3 has 14 amino acids. The entry retains the CDR3 DNA only, 42 bases that are in frame from base 1. The germline V gene encodes CDR1 LNHDA and CDR2 SQIVND (reference sequence). Compared with germline, V lacks 6 bases and J lacks 3 bases; bases without a gene match: 4. The donors were healthy, HIV-negative adults who had no recently reported acute infections or vaccinations. All donors were Caucasian adults living in Nashville, Tennessee, USA. CD4+ T cells were enriched by magnetic negative selection, after which naive cells were positively selected on CD45RA and the negative fraction was taken as the memory subset. Blood was obtained by leukapheresis, after which PBMCs were separated by Ficoll-Histopaque density gradient centrifugation and cryopreserved in liquid nitrogen vapor phase. Analytical flow cytometry was used to check the purity and quantity of every magnetically sorted T cell population. Genomic DNA was isolated from every sorted fraction and measured by UV absorbance on a Nanodrop 2000c.

Using the deep immunoSEQ assay, multiplex PCR amplified TCR CDR3 regions from genomic DNA. For each cell subset, the extracted genomic DNA was distributed evenly across all wells of several immunoSEQ 96-well plates, and each plate served as one replicate. For sorted subsets, about 200 ng genomic DNA, equal to 30,000 to 35,000 T cell genomes, was loaded into each replicate PCR. Purified libraries were measured with a Qubit 3.0 fluorometer, size-checked on a Bioanalyzer 2100, and measured again with the KAPA Library Quantification kit. Every immunoSEQ 96-well plate was sequenced on a separate single-read 150-cycle Illumina NextSeq 550 flow cell. From the authors' description of their analysis: Because only junctional sequences without quality scores were contained in the immunoSEQ output, filtering matching that applied to full-length reads could not be performed. Sequences were annotated with PyIR, a Python wrapper for IgBLAST v1.9, using IMGT germline references to assign V/J genes and CDR3. Reads were filtered out if the reads had weak V/J assignments (E-value above 1e-6), no CDR3, stop codons, out-of-frame junctions, or ambiguous translated residues. A V3J clonotype was defined by an identical inferred V gene, J gene, and CDR3 amino acid sequence. Percentage overlap between repertoires was computed as shared unique clonotypes divided by the size of the smaller repertoire. Richness of each repertoire was evaluated using RTK rarefaction, the Chao1 estimator, and Recon v2.1 estimates of unobserved clonotypes. Generation probabilities for all TCRbeta clonotypes obtained by the gDNA method from a few donors were computed using OLGA. TCRdb took over this immuneACCESS table, retaining in-frame rearrangements with V and J assigned. Such tables are incomplete; in checked studies, under half of the missing clones stem from an unresolved V gene, and the remainder is unexplained. That table gives V, J and clone size, and the DNA gave D and trimming. Across this sample there are about a million clones, with more than 60% seen only once. The ten largest clones represent 1.5% of the sample.

Overall results and qualifications from the work: Naive subsets generally had larger estimated clonotype richness than memory subsets did. The small number of donors limited the genetic and exposure-history diversity represented. Based on pairwise subsampling, the degree of clonotype sharing among donors was expected to be affected by sequencing depth. When four donors were compared, the shared fraction of clonotypes was roughly 5% for naive CD4, less than 4% for naive CD8, 2% to 2.5% for memory CD4, and 0.4% for memory CD8. Even with the large sequencing depth, rarefaction of the sorted-subset datasets indicated that sequencing was incomplete. Sampling was restricted to blood, and TCR repertoires in tissue are likely to differ from TCR repertoires in blood. Compared with non-shared clonotypes, the clonotypes found in all four sorted-subset donors had higher generation probabilities.

The TCR originated in a young man in good health. The sample taken for sequencing was memory CD4+ T cells sorted from blood. Per the publication, the cell subset or site label means: CD45RA-negative fraction. Rearrangement joined TRBV19 to TRBJ1-5; the central 8 bases match TRBD1. CDR3 reads: CASRTGEPNQPQHF. The bases are TGTGCCAGTAGGACAGGGGAGCCCAATCAGCCCCAGCATTTT.